This T cell receptor (beta chain) was found in a study of blood T cells in healthy people across ages. Of note for this clonotype: Its antigen is as yet unknown.

General study findings and limits: TCR beta diversity tracked closely with naive T cell percentage. Diversity was higher, and naive CD4+ cells more numerous, in long-lived donors than in aged donors. Estimated diversity, derived from one million T cells, was regarded as an underestimate.

The use of a sample-barcoded 5' primer and a J-beta primer mix characterized a second PCR of about 7 to 12 cycles. Every single cDNA molecule received a tag from a template-switch adaptor with 12 random nucleotides. TCRdb re-derived calls from the 5' RACE reads in MiXCR, one entry per CDR3 protein. The sample has approximately 940,000 distinct CDR3 sequences, roughly 48% seen once; the top ten hold over 10%. This CDR3 region has 13 residues. Trimming took off 7 bases at V and 6 bases at J, with 16 bases between the two ends. Germline values: CDR1 SGDLS, CDR2 YYNGEE. Sequencing was done on a sample of blood. The TCR comes from a man aged 25 to 40 in good health. The chain recombines TRBV9 with TRBJ1-2, with a tentative D call TRBD1 (6 bases). Here the CDR3 DNA reads TGTGCCAGCGGCCGGACAGAGCATAATGGCTACACCTTC. Translation gives CASGRTEHNGYTF.